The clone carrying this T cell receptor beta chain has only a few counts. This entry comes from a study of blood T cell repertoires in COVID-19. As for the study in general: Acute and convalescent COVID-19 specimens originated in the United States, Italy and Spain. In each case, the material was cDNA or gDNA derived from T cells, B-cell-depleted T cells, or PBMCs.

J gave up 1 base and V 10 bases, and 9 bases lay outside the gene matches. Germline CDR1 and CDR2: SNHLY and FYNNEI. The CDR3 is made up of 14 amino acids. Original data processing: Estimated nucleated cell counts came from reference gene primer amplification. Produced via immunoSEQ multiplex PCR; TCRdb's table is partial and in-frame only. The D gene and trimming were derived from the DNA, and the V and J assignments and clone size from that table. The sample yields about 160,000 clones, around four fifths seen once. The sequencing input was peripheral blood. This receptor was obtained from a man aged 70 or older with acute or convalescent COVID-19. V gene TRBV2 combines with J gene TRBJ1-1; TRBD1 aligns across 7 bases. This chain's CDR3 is CANRDRGPNTEAFF. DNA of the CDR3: TGTGCCAACCGGGACAGAGGCCCGAACACTGAAGCTTTCTTT.